The source of this TCR beta chain is a study of T cells after yellow fever vaccination (dated by TCRdb to about 2019). About the investigation overall: Libraries from fractions with low cell numbers were prepared with the SMART-Seq v4 Ultra Low Input RNA kit. To follow T-cell clones before and after both primary and booster YFV17D yellow fever vaccination, bulk TCR alpha and beta repertoires underwent longitudinal sequencing. Two healthy male donors, one aged 18 to 29 and one aged 30 to 40 years, were included in the cohort. Blood was collected at multiple timepoints before and after primary and secondary immunization, and bulk PBMC replicates and cell subsets were isolated.

The paper as a whole reports these results and caveats: The study included only a couple of donors, which limits how far the findings can be generalized. Compared with the primary T-cell response, the secondary T-cell response was faster but weaker, reaching its peak on day 5 rather than on day 15. After the booster, most of the clones that had expanded following primary vaccination were detected again (96% of CD4 and roughly 88% of CD8), which suggests that memory was broadly maintained. A small fraction of clonotypes appeared in both the CD4 and CD8 compartments, likely as a result of convergent recombination. FACS-sorted repertoires could contain abundant contaminating clonotypes from the bulk population, so computational filtering was required.

The run used an Illumina NovaSeq 6000. Synthesis of TCR cDNA relied on 5'RACE template switching, a step that introduced a universal primer site along with unique molecular identifiers. cDNA synthesis was primed from both the TCR alpha and TCR beta constant segments. Library amplification involved two PCR steps, and the second step added sample barcodes and sequencing adapters. Sequencing of libraries was performed on Illumina HiSeq 2500 (2x100 bp) or NovaSeq (2x150 bp). In the original analysis: Reads were demultiplexed and collapsed into UMI consensus sequences with MIGEC, and V(D)J alignment was performed with MiXCR. Using edgeR on replicate PBMC samples, clonotypes were called vaccine-responding if FDR was below 0.01 and the log2 fold change was above 5 up to day 15. Bulk clonotypes were assigned CD4 or CD8 identity according to which sequenced CD4 or CD8 repertoire held them at higher abundance. TCRdb itself trimmed the public reads at Q25 with fastp, ran MiXCR and retained productive beta chains. Each CDR3 protein gets just one entry, which takes the most common genes and DNA from the rows behind it. For this entry, the V and J calls and clone size follow TCRdb and not the study's own pipeline. The sample data list about 340,000 distinct CDR3 sequences, and almost 4% of these were observed just once. Of the sample, 20% to 30% falls within the top ten clones.

The treatment or condition label, read with the paper, signifies: live attenuated yellow fever vaccine strain. Two biological replicates of bulk PBMCs were collected at each blood-draw timepoint. PBMCs were isolated from peripheral blood using a standard Ficoll-Paque protocol. TriZol was used to extract RNA from bulk PBMCs, CD4 and CD8 fractions, and dextramer-positive and dextramer-negative fractions. The CDR3 sequence holds 12 residues, the cysteine and phenylalanine included. The CDR3 DNA has 36 bases and is translated from base 1. CDR1 and CDR2, per the germline V gene, are MNHNS and SASEGT. The junction carries 18 bases between V and J, which are trimmed by 6 bases and 15 bases respectively. A note on this clonotype: What this receptor recognizes is not known. No much larger clone is present one base from it, and per-base qualities are unavailable.

The rearrangement combines TRBV6-1 with TRBJ2-1; a tentative D call is TRBD1 (5 bases match). Material: PBMCs, obtained 5 days after the yellow fever booster vaccination. The origin of this receptor is a man younger than 35 who received the YFV17D yellow fever vaccine. The DNA is TGTGCCAGCAGATCTGCGTCAGGGTATCCGTTCTTC. Translated, this is CASRSASGYPFF.